Sequencing of this T cell receptor beta chain was carried out in a study of breast tumors, draining lymph nodes, adjacent tissues. Broader study findings: Tumor T cell lymph node origin was a supported hypothesis, not proven. Tumor TCR diversity was below lymph nodes but above nontumor tissue. Data fit most tumor T cells coming from lymph node, expanding in tumor. Compared with basal-like, luminal-like tumors shared significantly more repertoire with nontumor tissue.

This clonotype was seen repeatedly, ten times or more. Its antigen is still unknown. Axillary draining lymph nodes of breast cancer patients supplied the node samples. TCRdb re-derived calls from the multiplex PCR reads in MiXCR, one entry per CDR3 protein. Seen here are 90,000 to 120,000 distinct CDR3 sequences, 21% observed once, and the top ten hold 1% to 1.5%. The length of the CDR3 is 14 residues. The V segment lost 3 bases and the J segment 0 bases; nucleotides outside the gene matches: 2. Germline V lookup: CDR1 SQVTM, CDR2 ANQGSEA. The rearrangement uses TRBV29-1 and TRBJ2-1; 7 bases match TRBD2. Sequences were obtained from axillary lymph node tissue. The receptor was isolated from a female donor with breast cancer. Some clones in this sample may be carry-over from other donors' samples. The CDR3 bases are TGCAGCGTTGAGCGGGAGAGCTCCTACAATGAGCAGTTCTTC. This codes for CSVERESSYNEQFF.